This note documents a single TCR beta chain sequence. The source of the sample is a study of blood T cell repertoires in COVID-19. In the study overall: Spain, Italy and the United States supplied samples that represented acute and convalescent COVID-19. PBMCs, B-cell-depleted T cells, or T cells provided the cDNA or gDNA that made up the material.

Profiled with immunoSEQ multiplex PCR; TCRdb holds only in-frame clones, not every one. The data show 160,000 or so clones, about 86% seen once. V lost 4 bases to trimming and J lost 4 bases; unmatched junction nucleotides: 10. Germline V gives CDR1 ENHRY, CDR2 SYGVKD. The length of the CDR3 is 16 residues. The chain combines TRBV10-3 with TRBJ2-7; TRBD2 aligns across 10 bases. The sequenced sample was peripheral blood. This TCR was recovered from a woman between 70 and 85 years old with acute or convalescent COVID-19. CDR3 region: CAISAEREGPPYEQYF. The CDR3 DNA is TGTGCCATCAGTGCGGAGCGGGAGGGCCCCCCTTACGAGCAGTACTTC.